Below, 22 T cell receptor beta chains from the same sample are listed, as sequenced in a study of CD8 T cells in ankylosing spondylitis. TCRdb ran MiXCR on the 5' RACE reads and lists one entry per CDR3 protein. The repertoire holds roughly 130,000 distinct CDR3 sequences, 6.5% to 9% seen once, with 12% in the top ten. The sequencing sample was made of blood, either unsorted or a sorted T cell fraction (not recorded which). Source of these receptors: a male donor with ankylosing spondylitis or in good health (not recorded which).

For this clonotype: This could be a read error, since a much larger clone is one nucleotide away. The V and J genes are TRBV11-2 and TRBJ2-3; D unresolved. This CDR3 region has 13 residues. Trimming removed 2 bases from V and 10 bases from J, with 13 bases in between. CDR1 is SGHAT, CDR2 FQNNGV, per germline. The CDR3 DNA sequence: TGTGCCAGCAGCTTAAATTACGCGCAACCGCAGTATTTT. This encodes CASSLNYAQPQYF.

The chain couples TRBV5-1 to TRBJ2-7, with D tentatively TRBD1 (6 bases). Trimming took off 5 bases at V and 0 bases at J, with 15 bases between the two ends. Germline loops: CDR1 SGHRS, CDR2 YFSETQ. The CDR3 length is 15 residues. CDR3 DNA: TGCGCCAGCAGTGGGGGCGGGCGGAGCTCCTACGAGCAGTACTTC. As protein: CASSGGGRSSYEQYF.

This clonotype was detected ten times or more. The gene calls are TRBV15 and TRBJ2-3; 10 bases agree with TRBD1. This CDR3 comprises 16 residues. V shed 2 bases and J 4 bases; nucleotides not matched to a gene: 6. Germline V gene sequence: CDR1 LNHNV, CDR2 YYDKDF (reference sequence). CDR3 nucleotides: TGTGCCACCAGCAGAACCCGACAGGGGGCTCCAGATACGCAGTATTTT. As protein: CATSRTRQGAPDTQYF.

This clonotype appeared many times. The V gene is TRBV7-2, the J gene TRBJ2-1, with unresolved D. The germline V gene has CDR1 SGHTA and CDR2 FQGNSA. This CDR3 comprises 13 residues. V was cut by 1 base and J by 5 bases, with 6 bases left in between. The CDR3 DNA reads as TGTGCCAGCAGCTTAGTGCTTGACAATGAGCAGTTCTTC. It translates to CASSLVLDNEQFF.

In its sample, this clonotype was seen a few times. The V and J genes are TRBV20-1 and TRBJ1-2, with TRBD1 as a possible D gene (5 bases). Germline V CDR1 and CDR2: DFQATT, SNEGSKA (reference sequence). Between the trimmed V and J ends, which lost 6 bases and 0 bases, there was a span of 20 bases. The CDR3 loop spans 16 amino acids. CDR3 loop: CSADPREGDSNYGYTF. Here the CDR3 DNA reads TGCAGTGCCGACCCAAGGGAAGGGGACTCTAACTATGGCTACACCTTC.

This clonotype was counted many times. The CDR3 loop reads CASSTGPAGYNEQFF. DNA for the CDR3: TGTGCCAGCTCTACAGGGCCTGCTGGGTACAATGAGCAGTTCTTC. This chain uses TRBV6-2 or TRBV6-3 with TRBJ2-1; weak D call: TRBD1 (6 bases). The CDR3 loop spans 15 amino acids. CDR1 is MNHEY, CDR2 SVGEGT, per germline. With 8 bases removed from V and 4 bases from J, the gap between germline ends came to 18 bases.

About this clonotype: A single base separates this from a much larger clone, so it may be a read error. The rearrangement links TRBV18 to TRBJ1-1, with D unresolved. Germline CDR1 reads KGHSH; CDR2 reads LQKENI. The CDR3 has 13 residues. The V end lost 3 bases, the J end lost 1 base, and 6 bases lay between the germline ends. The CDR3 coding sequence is TGTGCCAGCTCACCCCTGACGAACACTGAAGCTTTCTTT. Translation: CASSPLTNTEAFF.

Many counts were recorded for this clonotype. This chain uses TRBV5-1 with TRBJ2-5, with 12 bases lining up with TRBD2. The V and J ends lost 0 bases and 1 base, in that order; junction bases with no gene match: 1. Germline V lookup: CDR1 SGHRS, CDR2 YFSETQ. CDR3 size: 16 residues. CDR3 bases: TGCGCCAGCAGCTTGGTACTAGCGGGAGGCCAAGAGACCCAGTACTTC. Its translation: CASSLVLAGGQETQYF.

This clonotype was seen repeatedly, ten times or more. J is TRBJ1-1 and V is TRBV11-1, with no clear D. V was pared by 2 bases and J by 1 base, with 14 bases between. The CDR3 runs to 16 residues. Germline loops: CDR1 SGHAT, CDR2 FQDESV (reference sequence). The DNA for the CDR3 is TGTGCCAGCAGCTTAATGCTTGAGGGTCCGAACACTGAAGCTTTCTTT. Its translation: CASSLMLEGPNTEAFF.

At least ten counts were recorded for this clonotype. CDR3 bases: TGTGCCAGCAAGGACAGAATATCCAACACCGGGGAGCTGTTTTTT. Its translation is CASKDRISNTGELFF. The chain carries TRBV6-1 and TRBJ2-2; tentative D call: TRBD1 (6 bases). This CDR3 region has 15 residues. CDR1 MNHNS and CDR2 SASEGT come from the germline V gene. The V end lost 7 bases, the J end lost 2 bases, and 14 bases lay between the germline ends.

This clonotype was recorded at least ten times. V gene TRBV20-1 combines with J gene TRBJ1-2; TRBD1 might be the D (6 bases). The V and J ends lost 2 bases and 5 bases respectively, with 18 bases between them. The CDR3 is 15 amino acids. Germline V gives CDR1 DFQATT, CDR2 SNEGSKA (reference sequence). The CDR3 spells CSARRSGGDRYGYTF. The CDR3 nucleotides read TGCAGTGCTAGACGCTCCGGGGGCGACAGATATGGCTACACCTTC.

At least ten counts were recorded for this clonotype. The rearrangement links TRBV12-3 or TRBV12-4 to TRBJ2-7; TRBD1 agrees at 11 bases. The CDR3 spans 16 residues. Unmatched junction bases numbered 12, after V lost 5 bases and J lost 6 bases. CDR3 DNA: TGTGCCAGCAGTCACTCAGGGACAGGGGGAGCCGGCGAGCAGTACTTC. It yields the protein CASSHSGTGGAGEQYF.

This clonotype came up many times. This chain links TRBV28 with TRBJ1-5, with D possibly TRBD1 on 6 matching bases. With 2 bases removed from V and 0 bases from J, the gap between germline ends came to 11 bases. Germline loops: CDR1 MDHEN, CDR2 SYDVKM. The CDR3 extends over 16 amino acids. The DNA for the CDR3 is TGTGCCAGCAGTTTAGAACAGGGATATAGCAATCAGCCCCAGCATTTT. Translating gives CASSLEQGYSNQPQHF.

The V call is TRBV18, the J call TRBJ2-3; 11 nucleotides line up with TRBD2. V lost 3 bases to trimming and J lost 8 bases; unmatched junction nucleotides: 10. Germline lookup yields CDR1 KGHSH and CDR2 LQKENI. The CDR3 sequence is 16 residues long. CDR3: CASSPPGLAGRGTQYF. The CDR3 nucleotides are TGTGCCAGCTCACCCCCAGGACTAGCGGGTAGGGGTACGCAGTATTTT.

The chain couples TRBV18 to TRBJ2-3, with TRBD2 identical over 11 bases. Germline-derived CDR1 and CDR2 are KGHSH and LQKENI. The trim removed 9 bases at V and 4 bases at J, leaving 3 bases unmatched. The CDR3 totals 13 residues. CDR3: CASTSGGADTQYF. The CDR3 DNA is TGTGCCAGTACTAGCGGGGGCGCAGATACGCAGTATTTT.

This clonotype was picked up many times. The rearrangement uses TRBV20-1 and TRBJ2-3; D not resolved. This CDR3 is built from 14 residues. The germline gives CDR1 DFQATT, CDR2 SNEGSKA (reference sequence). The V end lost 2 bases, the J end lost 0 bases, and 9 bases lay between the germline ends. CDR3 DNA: TGCAGTGCTAGACAGATAACTAGCACAGATACGCAGTATTTT. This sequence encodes CSARQITSTDTQYF.

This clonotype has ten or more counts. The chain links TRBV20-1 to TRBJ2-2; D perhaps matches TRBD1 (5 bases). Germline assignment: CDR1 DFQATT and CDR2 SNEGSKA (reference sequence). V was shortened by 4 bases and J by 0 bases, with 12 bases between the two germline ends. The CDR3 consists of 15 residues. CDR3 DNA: TGCAGTGCTACGCCCTCGACAGCGAACACCGGGGAGCTGTTTTTT. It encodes CSATPSTANTGELFF.

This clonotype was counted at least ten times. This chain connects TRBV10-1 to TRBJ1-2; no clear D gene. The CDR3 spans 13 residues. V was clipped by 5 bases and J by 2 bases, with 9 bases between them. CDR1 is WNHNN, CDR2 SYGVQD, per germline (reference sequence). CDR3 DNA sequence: TGCGCCAGCAGTCCGACACTGAACTATGGCTACACCTTC. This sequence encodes CASSPTLNYGYTF.

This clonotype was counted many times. The CDR3 is CASRPEGTHEQFF. CDR3 bases: TGTGCCAGCAGACCCGAGGGGACCCATGAGCAGTTCTTC. This rearrangement joins TRBV12-3 or TRBV12-4 to TRBJ2-1; D possibly uses TRBD1 or TRBD2 (5 bases each). The CDR3 has 13 amino acids. V was trimmed by 6 bases and J by 8 bases, leaving 14 bases between them.

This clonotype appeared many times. The CDR3 DNA is TGCGCCAGCAGCTTGGTGCCAGACTCTGGAAACACCATATATTTT. This sequence encodes CASSLVPDSGNTIYF. The genes are TRBV5-1 and TRBJ1-3; no reliable D call. Per the germline V gene, CDR1 is SGHRS and CDR2 is YFSETQ. V lost 0 bases, J lost 0 bases, and 7 bases lay in between. CDR3 length: 15 residues.

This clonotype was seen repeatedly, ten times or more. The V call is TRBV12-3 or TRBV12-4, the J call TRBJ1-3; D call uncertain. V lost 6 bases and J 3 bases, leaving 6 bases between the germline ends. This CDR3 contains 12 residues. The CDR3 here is CASSPLGNTIYF. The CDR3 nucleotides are TGTGCCAGCAGCCCACTTGGAAACACCATATATTTT.

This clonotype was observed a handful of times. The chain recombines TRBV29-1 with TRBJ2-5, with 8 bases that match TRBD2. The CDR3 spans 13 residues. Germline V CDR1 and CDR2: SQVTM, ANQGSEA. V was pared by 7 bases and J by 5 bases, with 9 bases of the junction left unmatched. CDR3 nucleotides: TGCAGCGCTGGAGCGGGAGCCGGGGAGACCCAGTACTTC. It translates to CSAGAGAGETQYF.